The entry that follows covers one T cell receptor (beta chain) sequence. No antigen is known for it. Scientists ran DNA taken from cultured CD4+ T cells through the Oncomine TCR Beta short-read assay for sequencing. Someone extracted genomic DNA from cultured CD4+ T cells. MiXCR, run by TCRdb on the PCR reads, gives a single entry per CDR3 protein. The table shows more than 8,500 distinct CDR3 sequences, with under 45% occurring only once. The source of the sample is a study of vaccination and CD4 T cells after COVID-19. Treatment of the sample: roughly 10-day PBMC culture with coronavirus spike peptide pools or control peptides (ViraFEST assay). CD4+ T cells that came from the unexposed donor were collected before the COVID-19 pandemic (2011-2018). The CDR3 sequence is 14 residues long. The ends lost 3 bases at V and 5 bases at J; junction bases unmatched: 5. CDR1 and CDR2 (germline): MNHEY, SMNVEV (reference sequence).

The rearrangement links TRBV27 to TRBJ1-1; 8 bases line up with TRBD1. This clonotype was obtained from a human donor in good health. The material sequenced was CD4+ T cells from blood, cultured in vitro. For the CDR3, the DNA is TGTGCCAGCAGTTTCGGACAGGGACGTACTGAAGCTTTCTTT. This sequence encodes CASSFGQGRTEAFF.